This entry lists 30 T cell receptor beta chains sequenced from one sample in a study of cytomegalovirus exposure and HLA in healthy donors. The PCR had 60 Vbeta and 13 Jbeta primers. TCRdb's copy holds only in-frame clones and misses some; the assay was immunoSEQ multiplex PCR. Here the sample spans roughly 170,000 clones, 77% being singletons. The sample consisted of PBMCs. These receptors came from a woman aged 30 to 39 in good health and CMV-seronegative.

The rearrangement joins TRBV5-4 to TRBJ2-2; TRBD1 matches at 7 bases. This CDR3 is built from 16 residues. Trimming cost V 0 bases and J 1 base; bases outside gene matches: 3. Germline CDR1 SGHNT, CDR2 YYREEE (reference sequence). Written as DNA, the CDR3 is TGTGCCAGCAGCTTGGCAAGGGGGCGGAACACCGGGGAGCTGTTTTTT. It is translated as CASSLARGRNTGELFF.

The chain uses TRBV6-1 and TRBJ1-2; D is ambiguous. The CDR3 spans 13 residues. Per the germline V gene, CDR1 is MNHNS and CDR2 is SASEGT. V gave up 6 bases and J gave up 8 bases, with 16 bases separating them. The CDR3 sequence is CASRDSGLDGYTF. CDR3 in DNA: TGTGCCAGCAGGGACTCTGGGCTCGACGGCTACACCTTC.

The V gene is TRBV15, the J gene TRBJ2-1; 8 nucleotides line up with TRBD2. J lost 8 bases, V lost 1 base, and 4 bases had no gene match. Per the germline V gene, CDR1 is LNHNV and CDR2 is YYDKDF (reference sequence). This CDR3 contains 14 residues. The CDR3 DNA follows: TGTGCCACCAGCAGAGCCGGACTAGCATATGAGCAGTTCTTC. This codes for CATSRAGLAYEQFF. The full variable domain, with the rest looked up from reference TRBV15 and TRBJ2-1, is DAMVIQNPRYQVTQFGKPVTLSCSQTLNHNVMYWYQQKSSQAPKLLFHYYDKDFNNEADTPDNFQSRRPNTSFCFLDIRSPGLGDTAMYLCATSRAGLAYEQFFGPGTRLTVL.

The rearrangement joins TRBV4-2 to TRBJ2-4, with 8 bases that match TRBD2. The germline CDR1 and CDR2 sequences are LGHNA and YNFKEQ. The V segment lost 0 bases and the J segment 3 bases; nucleotides outside the gene matches: 16. The CDR3 loop spans 20 amino acids. The CDR3 protein is CASSQDPGFGSGGFKNIQYF. The DNA of the CDR3 is TGTGCCAGCAGCCAAGACCCCGGATTTGGGTCGGGAGGGTTCAAAAACATTCAGTACTTC.

The rearrangement links TRBV14 to TRBJ2-7; D is perhaps TRBD1 (5 bases). Trimming took off 1 base at V and 6 bases at J, with 7 bases between the two ends. CDR3 length equals 12 residues. Looked up from germline, CDR1 is SGHDN and CDR2 is FVKESK. Here the CDR3 DNA reads TGTGCCAGCAGCCAAGTGGGGCCCGAGCAGTACTTC. It translates to CASSQVGPEQYF.

The rearrangement uses TRBV2 and TRBJ2-5, with 7 bases matching TRBD1. This CDR3 contains 12 residues. The V gene end was trimmed by 8 bases and the J gene end by 4 bases; junction bases not matched to a gene: 4. Germline values: CDR1 SNHLY, CDR2 FYNNEI. CDR3 region: CASGAGGETQYF. The CDR3, as DNA: TGTGCCAGCGGGGCAGGGGGAGAGACCCAGTACTTC.

This sequence joins TRBV7-2 and TRBJ2-5; TRBD1 matches 9 bases. CDR3 size: 14 residues. Germline V CDR1 and CDR2: SGHTA, FQGNSA. J lost 5 bases, V lost 2 bases, and 3 bases had no gene match. The CDR3 DNA follows: TGTGCCAGCAGCTTAAACAGGGGGCACGAGACCCAGTACTTC. Its translation is CASSLNRGHETQYF.

The gene calls are TRBV2 and TRBJ2-3; 13 bases line up with TRBD2. J gave up 5 bases and V 1 base, and 3 bases lay outside the gene matches. Looked up from germline, CDR1 is SNHLY and CDR2 is FYNNEI. This CDR3 comprises 16 residues. DNA for the CDR3: TGTGCCAGCAGTGAAGGGACTAGCGGGAGTGGAGATACGCAGTATTTT. This sequence encodes CASSEGTSGSGDTQYF.

The chain carries TRBV27 and TRBJ2-7; D might be TRBD2 (7 bases). Trimming removed 1 base from V and 5 bases from J, with 12 bases in between. The germline CDR1 and CDR2 sequences are MNHEY and SMNVEV (reference sequence). This CDR3 region has 14 residues. The CDR3 DNA is TGTGCCAGCAGTTTATATGGGGGGGCTAACGAGCAGTACTTC. Encoded protein: CASSLYGGANEQYF.

The CDR3 protein is CASSIRTSGSYEQYF. CDR3 nucleotides: TGTGCCAGCAGCATAAGGACTAGCGGCTCCTACGAGCAGTACTTC. This sequence joins TRBV7-2 and TRBJ2-7, with 10 bases aligning to TRBD2. The germline gives CDR1 SGHTA, CDR2 FQGNSA. The CDR3 consists of 15 residues. Trimming removed 5 bases from V and 0 bases from J; junction bases left unmatched: 4.

The rearrangement uses TRBV9 and TRBJ2-7; TRBD2 might be the D (6 bases). The V and J ends lost 4 bases and 3 bases respectively, with 17 bases between them. Germline V gives CDR1 SGDLS, CDR2 YYNGEE. This CDR3 has 15 residues. The CDR3 spells CASSPPGGSYYEQYF. CDR3 sequence (DNA): TGTGCCAGCAGCCCGCCCGGGGGAAGTTACTACGAGCAGTACTTC.

In nucleotides, the CDR3 is TGTGCCAGTAGTATAGTGCCGTACAGGCCGAATCAGCCCCAGCATTTT. This encodes CASSIVPYRPNQPQHF. This chain connects TRBV19 to TRBJ1-5; tentatively, D is TRBD1 (5 bases). There are 16 residues in the CDR3. Looked up from germline, CDR1 is LNHDA and CDR2 is SQIVND (reference sequence). Trimming took off 1 base at V and 4 bases at J, with 14 bases between the two ends.

The V and J genes are TRBV2 and TRBJ2-5; 7 nucleotides agree with TRBD2. The CDR3 spans 13 residues. From germline, CDR1 is SNHLY and CDR2 FYNNEI. With V trimmed by 6 bases and J by 4 bases, 5 bases remained unmatched. The CDR3 spells CASRETSLETQYF. The CDR3 nucleotides read TGTGCCAGCAGGGAGACTAGCCTAGAGACCCAGTACTTC.

The chain employs TRBV29-1 and TRBJ1-2, with TRBD1 matching 7 bases. The V segment lost 6 bases and the J segment 8 bases; nucleotides outside the gene matches: 12. CDR1 and CDR2 (germline): SQVTM, ANQGSEA. This CDR3 is built from 13 residues. The CDR3 DNA follows: TGCAGCGTCTCAGGGGGTTCAGGGCGAGGCTACACCTTC. This encodes CSVSGGSGRGYTF.

The rearrangement uses TRBV28 and TRBJ2-1; TRBD2 aligns across 12 bases. The J segment lost 0 bases and the V segment lost 0 bases, leaving 3 bases of the junction unmatched. The CDR3 covers 18 residues. Germline assignment: CDR1 MDHEN and CDR2 SYDVKM. The CDR3 DNA reads TGTGCCAGCAGTTTATGGCAGACTAGCGGGAGCTCCTACAATGAGCAGTTCTTC. Protein: CASSLWQTSGSSYNEQFF.

V is TRBV9 and J is TRBJ1-1, with 8 bases matching TRBD1. The CDR3 has 15 residues. After removal of 4 bases from V and 4 bases from J, the junction contained 9 bases not matched to a gene. Germline-derived CDR1 and CDR2 are SGDLS and YYNGEE. CDR3 protein: CASSPWTGLSTEAFF. As DNA, the CDR3 is TGTGCCAGCAGCCCCTGGACAGGGTTAAGCACTGAAGCTTTCTTT.

The V gene is TRBV30, the J gene TRBJ1-1; D not certain. The CDR3 has 13 residues. CDR1 and CDR2 from the germline V gene are GTSNPN and SVGIG (reference sequence). V lost 3 bases and J lost 2, with 10 bases in between. The CDR3 loop reads CAWRRGLNTEAFF. Written as DNA, the CDR3 is TGTGCCTGGAGACGTGGACTTAACACTGAAGCTTTCTTT.

The chain couples TRBV27 to TRBJ1-2; 10 bases agree with TRBD1. Germline trimming cut 5 bases from V and 0 bases from J; bases unmatched to any gene: 6. This CDR3 has 16 residues. The V gene's germline CDR1 is MNHEY and CDR2 SMNVEV (reference sequence). The CDR3 DNA reads as TGTGCCAGCAGTCCCGGGACAGGGGCGGCTAACTATGGCTACACCTTC. Amino acid sequence: CASSPGTGAANYGYTF.

The chain is built from TRBV28 and TRBJ2-4; tentatively, D is TRBD2 (5 bases). The germline V gene has CDR1 MDHEN and CDR2 SYDVKM. The CDR3 is made up of 13 amino acids. Trimming left V 4 bases short and J 6 bases short, with 10 bases between. The CDR3 DNA is TGTGCCAGCAGTTCAGCGGAGGTAAACATTCAGTACTTC. Residues: CASSSAEVNIQYF.

The V and J genes are TRBV27 and TRBJ1-1; a weak D match, TRBD1 (6 bases). CDR1 MNHEY and CDR2 SMNVEV come from the germline V gene (reference sequence). The CDR3 runs 14 residues. V was clipped by 6 bases and J by 3 bases, with 14 bases between them. CDR3 in amino acids: CASSVIGTYTEAFF. Here the CDR3 DNA reads TGTGCCAGCAGCGTAATCGGGACATACACTGAAGCTTTCTTT.

This clone has just one count. This rearrangement joins TRBV15 to TRBJ2-2; 11 bases fit TRBD1. The CDR3 is 24 amino acids. J gave up 2 bases and V 0 bases, and 23 bases lay outside the gene matches. Germline-derived CDR1 and CDR2 are LNHNV and YYDKDF (reference sequence). CDR3 residues: CATSRDLRTGGAGGQPTNTGELFF. CDR3 sequence (DNA): TGTGCCACCAGCAGAGACCTCCGGACAGGGGGCGCGGGGGGGCAACCAACAAACACCGGGGAGCTGTTTTTT.

A note on this clone: A junction boundary mismatches the germline segment, possibly from a read error. The rearrangement uses TRBV7-7 and TRBJ2-7; D perhaps matches TRBD2 (5 bases). The germline V gene encodes CDR1 SSHAT and CDR2 FNYEAQ (reference sequence). There are 13 residues in the CDR3. The CDR3 nucleotides are TGTGCTAGCAGCTTAGCGCGGTCTTACGAGCAGTACTTC. Its translation is CASSLARSYEQYF.

The rearrangement joins TRBV30 to TRBJ1-1, with unresolved D. This CDR3 comprises 14 residues. Germline CDR1 and CDR2: GTSNPN and SVGIG (reference sequence). V was trimmed by 4 bases and J by 0 bases, leaving 12 bases between them. The chain's CDR3 is CAWIMARMNTEAFF. The CDR3 DNA sequence: TGTGCCTGGATCATGGCCCGCATGAACACTGAAGCTTTCTTT.

The V call is TRBV30, the J call TRBJ2-7, with a possible D match to TRBD1 (5 bases). The germline gives CDR1 GTSNPN, CDR2 SVGIG (reference sequence). The length of the CDR3 is 10 residues. V was clipped by 2 bases and J by 7 bases, with 6 bases between them. CDR3 sequence (DNA): TGTGCCTGGAGTAGGGGTGAGCAGTACTTC. Translated, it gives CAWSRGEQYF. Full variable domain (missing parts from reference TRBV30 and TRBJ2-7): SQTIHQWPATLVQPVGSPLSLECTVEGTSNPNLYWYRQAAGRGLQLLFYSVGIGQISSEVPQNLSASRPQDRQFILSSKKLLLSDSGFYLCAWSRGEQYFGPGTRLTVT.

The rearrangement joins TRBV19 to TRBJ1-1; D is possibly TRBD1 (6 bases). CDR3 length: 15 amino acids. Germline-derived CDR1 and CDR2 are LNHDA and SQIVND (reference sequence). The V and J ends lost 0 bases and 0 bases respectively, with 8 bases between them. CDR3 DNA: TGTGCCAGTAGTATAGACAGGGGTGTGAACACTGAAGCTTTCTTT. Translating gives CASSIDRGVNTEAFF. The entire variable domain, with the rest obtained from reference TRBV19 and TRBJ1-1, is as follows: DGGITQSPKYLFRKEGQNVTLSCEQNLNHDAMYWYRQDPGQGLRLIYYSQIVNDFQKGDIAEGYSVSREKKESFPLTVTSAQKNPTAFYLCASSIDRGVNTEAFFGQGTRLTVV.

The rearrangement links TRBV6-5 to TRBJ2-7, with a weak D call TRBD1 (5 bases). This CDR3 has 13 residues. Per germline, CDR1 MNHEY and CDR2 SVGAGI. V was trimmed by 5 bases and J by 0 bases, leaving 8 bases between them. CDR3: CASSPTGSYEQYF. In DNA, the CDR3 is TGTGCCAGCAGTCCTACAGGCTCCTACGAGCAGTACTTC.

The chain carries TRBV6-1 and TRBJ2-6; 8 bases match TRBD1. Germline CDR1 is MNHNS and CDR2 is SASEGT. With V trimmed by 3 bases and J by 1 base, 5 bases remained unmatched. This CDR3 region has 17 residues. The chain's CDR3 is CASSESGGRSGANVLTF. In nucleotides, the CDR3 is TGTGCCAGCAGTGAGTCAGGGGGCAGGTCTGGGGCCAACGTCCTGACTTTC.

This clone appeared a single time. This sequence joins TRBV15 and TRBJ1-3; possibly TRBD1 for D (5 bases). The CDR3 is 17 residues long. Trimming pared 1 base from V and 8 bases from J, leaving 21 bases between. Germline CDR1 reads LNHNV; CDR2 reads YYDKDF (reference sequence). The CDR3 DNA sequence: TGTGCCACCAGCAGAGGCCCTCCCGGGACGGGGGAGGACACCATATATTTT. Translating gives CATSRGPPGTGEDTIYF.

This clone was seen a single time. The chain has TRBV6-1 and TRBJ2-1; no definite D call. Deletions cut 4 bases from V and 1 base from J, with 8 bases between. This CDR3 spans 14 amino acids. In germline, CDR1 is MNHNS, CDR2 SASEGT. CDR3 loop: CASSGGRSYNEQFF. The CDR3 nucleotides are TGTGCCAGCAGTGGTGGCAGATCCTACAATGAGCAGTTCTTC.

This chain uses TRBV27 with TRBJ1-1, with a possible D match to TRBD1 (6 bases). Per the germline V gene, CDR1 is MNHEY and CDR2 is SMNVEV (reference sequence). This CDR3 region has 15 residues. V gave up 6 bases and J gave up 2 bases, with 16 bases separating them. The CDR3 DNA is TGTGCCAGCAGCCAACGGGGGGGCCTAAACACTGAAGCTTTCTTT. Amino acid sequence: CASSQRGGLNTEAFF.